This TCR beta chain was captured in a study of T cell responses to AZD1222 COVID-19 vaccine. Study-level results: At 160-218 and 743-854, vaccine-associated CD4 TCRs were dominant, and they spanned spike.

CDR3 length: 13 amino acids. Per the germline V gene, CDR1 is SGHVS and CDR2 is FNYEAQ. V shed 3 bases and J shed 4 bases, with 9 bases lying between them. Points on this clone: Its matching antigen is unknown.

Assay: immunoSEQ multiplex PCR; the TCRdb copy retains only in-frame clones and omits some. The data show fewer than 200,000 clones, more than 75% seen once. The sequence derives from an adult who received the AZD1222 COVID-19 vaccine. The chain links TRBV7-6 to TRBJ1-1, with a weak D call TRBD1 (5 bases). The sequenced sample was peripheral blood, obtained 28 days after the second AZD1222 dose. In nucleotides, the CDR3 is TGTGCCAGCAGCTTGGGGGGTGGCACTGAAGCTTTCTTT. Amino acids: CASSLGGGTEAFF.